Listed below are T cell receptor beta chains from one sample, sequenced in a study of OX40 agonist ivuxolimab in advanced cancers. Profiled with immunoSEQ multiplex PCR; TCRdb holds only in-frame clones, not every one. The repertoire includes about 71,000 clones, about 73% of them detected once, and approximately 5% sits in the top ten. Here the sequenced sample was CD4+ or CD8+ T cells sorted from blood, taken in a trial of the OX40 agonist ivuxolimab. The receptors originated from an adult with an advanced solid tumor such as melanoma, head and neck, liver or kidney cancer. CDR3s leave out the opening cysteine and the closing phenylalanine or tryptophan. Clone size is given for some rows only: seen once, a few or many times, or a class if the clone is expanded.

clone_size j_call v_call cdr3_aa
. TRBJ2-7 TRBV6-5 ASSYSRRLPYEQY
. TRBJ2-2 TRBV6-5 ASRPAGGFTGELF
. TRBJ2-1 TRBV28 ASSPQRLAGGPVEQF
. TRBJ2-3 TRBV9 ASSPMRTSGADTQY
. TRBJ1-1 TRBV5-8 ASSYHAEAF
. TRBJ2-7 TRBV6-6 ASSYNNYEQY
. TRBJ2-3 TRBV5-1 ASSFSESTDTQY
. TRBJ1-2 TRBV6-5 ASSSDKTHLRT
. TRBJ1-6 TRBV7-9 ASSITGGRNSPLH
. TRBJ1-2 TRBV19 ASSIDRKNYGYT
. TRBJ2-3 TRBV5-1 ASSLASGIVTDTQY
. TRBJ2-2 TRBV9 ASSAWDSNTGELF
. TRBJ2-1 TRBV12-5 ASGPGQGSNEQF
few TRBJ2-1 TRBV11-2 ASSLTSLSGNEQF
. TRBJ2-7 TRBV19 ASSPTSGGLGEQY
once TRBJ1-1 TRBV9 ASSADKNTEAF
. TRBJ2-1 TRBV9 ASSEGAGTSGNNEQF
. TRBJ2-1 TRBV7-2 ASSFRTSGRNEQF
. TRBJ2-6 TRBV9 ASSAPGQGSAGANVLT
. TRBJ2-7 TRBV27 ASSFRYEQY
. TRBJ2-3 TRBV5-1 ASSLVGLSTDTQY
. TRBJ2-5 TRBV11-2 ASSFRETQY
. TRBJ1-4 TRBV6-5 ASRFGAQGEKLF
. TRBJ2-2 TRBV7-2 ASSLLSIRSGELF
medium-sized TRBJ1-5 TRBV11-2 ASSPDSSNQPQH
. TRBJ2-1 TRBV9 ASSVGDSYNEQF